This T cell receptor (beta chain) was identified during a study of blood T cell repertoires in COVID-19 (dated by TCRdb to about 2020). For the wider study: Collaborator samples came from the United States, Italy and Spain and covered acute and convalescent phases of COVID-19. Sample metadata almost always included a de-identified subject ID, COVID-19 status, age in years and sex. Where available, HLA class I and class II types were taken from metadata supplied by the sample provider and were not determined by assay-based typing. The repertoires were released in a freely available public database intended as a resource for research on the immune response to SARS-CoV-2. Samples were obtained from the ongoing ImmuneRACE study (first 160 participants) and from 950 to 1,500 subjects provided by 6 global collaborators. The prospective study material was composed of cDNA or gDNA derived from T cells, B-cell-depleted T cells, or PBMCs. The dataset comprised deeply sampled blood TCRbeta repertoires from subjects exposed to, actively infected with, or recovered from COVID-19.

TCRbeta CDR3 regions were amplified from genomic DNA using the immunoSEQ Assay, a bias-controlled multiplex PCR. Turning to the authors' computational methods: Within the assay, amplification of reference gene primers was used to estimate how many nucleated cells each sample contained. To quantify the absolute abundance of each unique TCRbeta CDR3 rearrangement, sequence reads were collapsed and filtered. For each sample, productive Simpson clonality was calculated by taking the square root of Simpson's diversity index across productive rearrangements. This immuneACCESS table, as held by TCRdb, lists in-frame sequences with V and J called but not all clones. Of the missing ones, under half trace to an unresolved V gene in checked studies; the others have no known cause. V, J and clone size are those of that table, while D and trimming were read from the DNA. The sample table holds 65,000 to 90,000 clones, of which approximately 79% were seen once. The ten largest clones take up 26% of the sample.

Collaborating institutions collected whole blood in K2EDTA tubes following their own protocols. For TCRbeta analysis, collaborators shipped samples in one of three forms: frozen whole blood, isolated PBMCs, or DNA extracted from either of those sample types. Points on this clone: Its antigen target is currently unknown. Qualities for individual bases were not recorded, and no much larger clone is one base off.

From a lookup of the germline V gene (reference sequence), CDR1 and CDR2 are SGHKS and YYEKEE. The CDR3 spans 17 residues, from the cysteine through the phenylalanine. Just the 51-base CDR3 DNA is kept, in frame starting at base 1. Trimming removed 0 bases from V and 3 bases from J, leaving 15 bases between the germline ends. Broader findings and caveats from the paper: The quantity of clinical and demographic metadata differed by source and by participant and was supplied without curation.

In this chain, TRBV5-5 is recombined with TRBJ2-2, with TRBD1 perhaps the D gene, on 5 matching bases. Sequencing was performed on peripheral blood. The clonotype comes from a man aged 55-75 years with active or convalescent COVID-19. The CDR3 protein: CASSLDQGKFYTGELFF. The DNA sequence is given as TGTGCCAGCAGCTTGGATCAGGGAAAGTTTTACACCGGGGAGCTGTTTTTT. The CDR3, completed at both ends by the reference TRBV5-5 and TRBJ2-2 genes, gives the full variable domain DAGVTQSPTHLIKTRGQQVTLRCSPISGHKSVSWYQQVLGQGPQFIFQYYEKEERGRGNFPDRFSARQFPNYSSELNVNALLLGDSALYLCASSLDQGKFYTGELFFGEGSRLTVL.